The clone carrying this T cell receptor beta chain was observed a few times. Its antigen is not known. The data derive from a study of neurological immune-mediated disorders. Findings and limits, study-wide: The multiple sclerosis repertoire cluster lacked an association with any feature, whether clinical or MRI.

The making of cDNA relied on 5'RACE with 10-nucleotide random UMIs. TCRdb reanalysed the 5' RACE reads using MiXCR and keeps one entry per CDR3 protein. This table holds more than 50,000 distinct CDR3 sequences, less than 4% found once. The CDR3 totals 14 residues. J lost 7 bases, V lost 3 bases, and 4 bases had no gene match. Germline CDR1 and CDR2: SGHTA and FQGNSA. The sample taken for sequencing was PBMCs. The TCR originated in a woman in her forties or fifties with multiple sclerosis. The gene calls are TRBV7-2 and TRBJ2-2; 8 nucleotides agree with TRBD1. Here the CDR3 reads CASSLGQAYGELFF. The CDR3 DNA reads TGTGCCAGCAGCTTGGGACAGGCCTACGGGGAGCTGTTTTTT.